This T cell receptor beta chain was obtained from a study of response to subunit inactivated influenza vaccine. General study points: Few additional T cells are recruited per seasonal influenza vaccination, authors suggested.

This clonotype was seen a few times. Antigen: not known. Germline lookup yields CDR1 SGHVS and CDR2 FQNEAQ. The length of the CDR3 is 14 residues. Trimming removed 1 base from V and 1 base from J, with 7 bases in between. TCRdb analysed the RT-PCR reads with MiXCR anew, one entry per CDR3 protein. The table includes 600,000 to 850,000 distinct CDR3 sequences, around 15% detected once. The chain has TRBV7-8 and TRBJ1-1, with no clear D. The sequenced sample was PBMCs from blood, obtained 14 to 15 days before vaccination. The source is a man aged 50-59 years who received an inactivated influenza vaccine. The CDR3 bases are TGTGCCAGCAGCTTAGTATACAGGAACACTGAAGCTTTCTTT. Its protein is CASSLVYRNTEAFF.